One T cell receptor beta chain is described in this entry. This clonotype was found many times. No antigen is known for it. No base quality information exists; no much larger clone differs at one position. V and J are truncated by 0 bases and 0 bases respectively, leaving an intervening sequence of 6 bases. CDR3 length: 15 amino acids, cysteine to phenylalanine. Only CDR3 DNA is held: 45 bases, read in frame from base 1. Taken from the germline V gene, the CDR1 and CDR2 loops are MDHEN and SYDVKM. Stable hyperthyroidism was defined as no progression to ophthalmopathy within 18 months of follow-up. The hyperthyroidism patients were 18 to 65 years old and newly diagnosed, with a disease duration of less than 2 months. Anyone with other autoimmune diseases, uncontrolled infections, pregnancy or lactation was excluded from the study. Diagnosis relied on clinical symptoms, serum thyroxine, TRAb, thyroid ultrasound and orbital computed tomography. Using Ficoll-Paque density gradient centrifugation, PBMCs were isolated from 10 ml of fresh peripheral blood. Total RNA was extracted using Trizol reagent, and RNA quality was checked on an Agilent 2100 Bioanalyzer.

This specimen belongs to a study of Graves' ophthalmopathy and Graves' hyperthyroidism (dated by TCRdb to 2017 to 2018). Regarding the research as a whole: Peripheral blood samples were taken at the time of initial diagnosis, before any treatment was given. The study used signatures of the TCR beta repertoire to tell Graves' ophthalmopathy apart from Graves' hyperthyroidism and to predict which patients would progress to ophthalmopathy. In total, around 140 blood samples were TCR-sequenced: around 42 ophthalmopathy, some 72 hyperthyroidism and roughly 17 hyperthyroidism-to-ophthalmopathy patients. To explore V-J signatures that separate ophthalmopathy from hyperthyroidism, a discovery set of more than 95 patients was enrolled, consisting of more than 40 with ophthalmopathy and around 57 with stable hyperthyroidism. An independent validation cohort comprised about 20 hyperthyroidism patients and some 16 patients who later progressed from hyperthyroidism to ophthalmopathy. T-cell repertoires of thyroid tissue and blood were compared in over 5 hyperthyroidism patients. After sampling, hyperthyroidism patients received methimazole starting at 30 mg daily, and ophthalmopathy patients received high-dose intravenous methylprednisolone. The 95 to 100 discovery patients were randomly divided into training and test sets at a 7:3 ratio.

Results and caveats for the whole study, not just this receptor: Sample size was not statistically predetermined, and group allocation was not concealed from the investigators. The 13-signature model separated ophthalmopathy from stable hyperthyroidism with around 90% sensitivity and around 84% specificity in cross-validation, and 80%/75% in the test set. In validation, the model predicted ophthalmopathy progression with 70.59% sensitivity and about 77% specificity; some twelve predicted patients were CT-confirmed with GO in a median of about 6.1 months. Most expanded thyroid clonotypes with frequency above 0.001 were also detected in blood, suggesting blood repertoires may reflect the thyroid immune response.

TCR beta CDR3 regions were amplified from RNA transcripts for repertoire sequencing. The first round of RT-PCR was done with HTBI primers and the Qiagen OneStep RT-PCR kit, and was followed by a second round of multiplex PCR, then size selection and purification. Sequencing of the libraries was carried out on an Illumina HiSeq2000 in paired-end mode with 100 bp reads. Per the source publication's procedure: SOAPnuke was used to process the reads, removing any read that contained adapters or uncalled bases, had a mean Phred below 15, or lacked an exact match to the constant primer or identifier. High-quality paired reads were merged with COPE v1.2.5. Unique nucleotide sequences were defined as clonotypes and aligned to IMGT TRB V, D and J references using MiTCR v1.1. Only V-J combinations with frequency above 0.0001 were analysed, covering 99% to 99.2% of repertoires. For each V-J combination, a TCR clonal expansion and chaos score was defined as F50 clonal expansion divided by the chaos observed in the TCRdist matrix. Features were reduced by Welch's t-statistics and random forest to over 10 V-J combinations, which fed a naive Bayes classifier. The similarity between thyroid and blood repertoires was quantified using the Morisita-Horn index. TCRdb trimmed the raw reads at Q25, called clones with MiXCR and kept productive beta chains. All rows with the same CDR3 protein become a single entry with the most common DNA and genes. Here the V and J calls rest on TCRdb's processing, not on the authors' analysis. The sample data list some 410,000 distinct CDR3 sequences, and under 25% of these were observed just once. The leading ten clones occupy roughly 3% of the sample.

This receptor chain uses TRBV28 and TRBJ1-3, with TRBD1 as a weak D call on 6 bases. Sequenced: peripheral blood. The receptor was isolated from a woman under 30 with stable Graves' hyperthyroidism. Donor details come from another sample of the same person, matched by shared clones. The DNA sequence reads TGTGCCAGCAGTTTATGGGACAGCTCTGGAAACACCATATATTTT. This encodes CASSLWDSSGNTIYF. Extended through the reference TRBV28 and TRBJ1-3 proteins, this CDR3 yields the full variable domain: DVKVTQSSRYLVKRTGEKVFLECVQDMDHENMFWYRQDPGLGLRLIYFSYDVKMKEKGDIPEGYSVSREKKERFSLILESASTNQTSMYLCASSLWDSSGNTIYFGEGSWLTVV.